What follows are 21 T cell receptor beta chains derived from one specimen sequenced in a study of T-cell reconstitution after alpha-beta-depleted transplantation in children. As it was prepared, the TCRbeta library received unique molecular identifiers. TCRdb reprocessed the PCR reads with MiXCR, giving one entry per CDR3 protein. The sample carries over 550,000 distinct CDR3 sequences, approximately 10% recorded once. Sequencing used PBMCs from the stem cell graft donor, obtained from the stem cell graft. All receptors derive from a human donor who donated a stem cell graft to a child with acute myeloid leukemia.

This clonotype was seen ten or more times. The chain joins TRBV15 to TRBJ1-1; D gene unclear. V was cut by 1 base and J by 5 bases, with 11 bases left in between. Germline V gene lookup returns CDR1 LNHNV and CDR2 YYDKDF (reference sequence). This CDR3 contains 14 residues. DNA for the CDR3: TGTGCCACCAGCAGAGGGGAAAGGCGGACTGAAGCTTTCTTT. Translating gives CATSRGERRTEAFF.

Only a few counts were recorded for this clonotype. This chain links TRBV7-9 with TRBJ2-3; 7 bases agree with TRBD1. The CDR3 runs 14 residues. Per germline, CDR1 SEHNR and CDR2 FQNEAQ (reference sequence). J was trimmed by 3 bases and V by 5 bases; bases with no gene match: 5. CDR3 amino acids: CASSPQGQTDTQYF. CDR3 bases: TGTGCCAGCAGCCCCCAGGGACAGACAGATACGCAGTATTTT.

This clonotype was counted between two and nine times. The rearrangement joins TRBV7-3 to TRBJ2-5, with D uncertain. In germline, CDR1 is SGHTA, CDR2 FQGTGA. Deletions cut 4 bases from V and 5 bases from J, with 8 bases between. This CDR3 spans 12 amino acids. The DNA of the CDR3 is TGTGCCAGCAGCTCGGACGCGGAGACCCAGTACTTC. Protein: CASSSDAETQYF.

This chain connects TRBV14 to TRBJ1-4; D is unresolved. CDR3 length: 15 amino acids. Germline CDR1 SGHDN, CDR2 FVKESK. V was clipped by 0 bases and J by 5 bases, with 10 bases between them. CDR3 DNA: TGTGCCAGCAGCCAAGATCCCGCAAAAAATGAAAAACTGTTTTTT. Protein: CASSQDPAKNEKLFF. Filled out from reference TRBV14 and TRBJ1-4, the complete variable domain reads EAGVTQFPSHSVIEKGQTVTLRCDPISGHDNLYWYRRVMGKEIKFLLHFVKESKQDESGMPNNRFLAERTGGTYSTLKVQPAELEDSGVYFCASSQDPAKNEKLFFGSGTQLSVL.

In its sample, this clonotype was seen a few times. The gene calls are TRBV20-1 and TRBJ1-5; D unclear. This CDR3 is 17 amino acids long. Trimming took 1 base from V and 5 from J, leaving 21 bases between them. Germline CDR1 reads DFQATT; CDR2 reads SNEGSKA (reference sequence). The CDR3 nucleotides are TGCAGTGCTAGAGTCGGGTCAGCCGCTTATGGGTATCAGCCCCAGCATTTT. Protein sequence: CSARVGSAAYGYQPQHF.

This clonotype was observed at least ten times. The V gene is TRBV5-1, the J gene TRBJ2-7, with 9 bases aligning to TRBD1. The CDR3 length is 14 residues. J gave up 5 bases and V 4 bases, and 7 bases lay outside the gene matches. Germline CDR1 is SGHRS and CDR2 is YFSETQ. The CDR3 nucleotides read TGCGCCAGCAGCCTCGGGACAGGGAGTGACGAGCAGTACTTC. Translation gives CASSLGTGSDEQYF.

This clonotype was found a few times. The chain is built from TRBV30 and TRBJ2-7; 10 bases fit TRBD2. The CDR3 covers 17 residues. With V trimmed by 3 bases and J by 2 bases, 13 bases remained unmatched. Per germline, CDR1 GTSNPN and CDR2 SVGIG (reference sequence). The CDR3 is CAWRYLQGTSEAYEQYF. The CDR3 DNA sequence: TGTGCCTGGAGGTATTTGCAGGGGACTAGCGAAGCCTACGAGCAGTACTTC. Full variable domain (remainder filled in from reference TRBV30 and TRBJ2-7): SQTIHQWPATLVQPVGSPLSLECTVEGTSNPNLYWYRQAAGRGLQLLFYSVGIGQISSEVPQNLSASRPQDRQFILSSKKLLLSDSGFYLCAWRYLQGTSEAYEQYFGPGTRLTVT.

The V and J genes are TRBV25-1 and TRBJ2-1; 15 positions agree with TRBD2. This CDR3 has 15 residues. The V gene end was trimmed by 6 bases and the J gene end by 10 bases; junction bases not matched to a gene: 7. CDR1 MGHDK and CDR2 SYGVNS come from the germline V gene. CDR3 sequence (DNA): TGTGCCAGCAGCTGGGGACTAGCGGGAGGAGGCGAGCAGTTCTTC. Its protein is CASSWGLAGGGEQFF.

The gene calls are TRBV7-9 and TRBJ1-2; tentatively, D is TRBD1 (5 bases). This CDR3 comprises 15 residues. V was shortened by 3 bases and J by 4 bases, with 15 bases between the two germline ends. CDR1 and CDR2 (germline): SEHNR, FQNEAQ (reference sequence). In DNA form, the CDR3 reads TGTGCCAGCAGCTTGCCGGGACGGGCCGTCTATGGCTACACCTTC. This gives the protein CASSLPGRAVYGYTF.

This chain links TRBV24-1 with TRBJ2-3; D assignment may be TRBD1 or TRBD2 (5 bases each). Per the germline V gene, CDR1 is KGHDR and CDR2 is SFDVKD. The CDR3 covers 18 residues. Trimming pared 4 bases from V and 4 bases from J, leaving 23 bases between. CDR3 residues: CATSDPNRGTLPPDTQYF. CDR3 coding DNA: TGTGCCACCAGTGACCCAAACCGAGGGACCTTGCCCCCAGATACGCAGTATTTT.

The chain uses TRBV6-2 or TRBV6-3 and TRBJ1-5; possibly TRBD1 for D (6 bases). The CDR3 sequence is 14 residues long. V gave up 7 bases and J gave up 0 bases, with 10 bases separating them. Germline CDR1 is MNHEY and CDR2 is SVGEGT. The CDR3 spells CASTLRGSNQPQHF. CDR3 DNA sequence: TGTGCCAGCACCCTCAGGGGTAGCAATCAGCCCCAGCATTTT.

V is TRBV20-1 and J is TRBJ2-7; TRBD2 agrees at 8 bases. This CDR3 has 13 residues. V was pared by 3 bases and J by 3 bases, with 4 bases of the junction left unmatched. Per germline, CDR1 DFQATT and CDR2 SNEGSKA (reference sequence). The CDR3 DNA reads TGCAGTGCTAGGAAGAGCGGGAGCTACGAGCAGTACTTC. Translating gives CSARKSGSYEQYF.

This clonotype occurred many times. The genes are TRBV29-1 and TRBJ2-1; D ambiguous. Germline V gives CDR1 SQVTM, CDR2 ANQGSEA. The CDR3 is 11 amino acids. V was clipped by 3 bases and J by 8 bases, with 8 bases between them. The CDR3 coding sequence is TGCAGCGTTGAGAAACACGATGAGCAGTTCTTC. It codes for CSVEKHDEQFF.

The chain has TRBV3-1 and TRBJ2-5; D remains ambiguous. The CDR3 extends over 14 amino acids. CDR1 and CDR2 from the germline V gene are LGHDT and YNNKEL (reference sequence). V was clipped by 0 bases and J by 4 bases, with 9 bases between them. The CDR3 DNA reads TGTGCCAGCAGCCAAGATACCTGGGGAGAGACCCAGTACTTC. This encodes CASSQDTWGETQYF.

This clonotype turned up a few times. The chain recombines TRBV21-1 with TRBJ2-1. TRBV21-1 is labeled a pseudogene. This CDR3 contains 18 residues. The CDR3 DNA sequence: TGTGCCAGCAGCAAACCCCTTGACCAGAATAGCTCCTACAATGAGCAGTTCTTC. Protein: CASSKPLDQNSSYNEQFF.

This chain connects TRBV20-1 to TRBJ2-1; 13 bases agree with TRBD2. This CDR3 is built from 19 residues. V lost 3 bases to trimming and J lost 0 bases; unmatched junction nucleotides: 11. Looked up from germline, CDR1 is DFQATT and CDR2 is SNEGSKA (reference sequence). CDR3 coding DNA: TGCAGTGCTAGCCTCGGACTAGCGGGAGTTACTAGCTCCTACAATGAGCAGTTCTTC. Amino acids: CSASLGLAGVTSSYNEQFF.

The genes are TRBV20-1 and TRBJ2-7; 7 nucleotides match TRBD1. V lost 5 bases and J lost 4; bases outside the gene matches: 14. Germline assignment: CDR1 DFQATT and CDR2 SNEGSKA (reference sequence). The CDR3 loop spans 15 amino acids. Written as DNA, the CDR3 is TGCAGTGCTGCCGAAGCGAGGGGGCAGGGGTACGAGCAGTACTTC. It specifies CSAAEARGQGYEQYF.

This clonotype occurred many times. It may be a read error: a sequence one base away is much more abundant. V is TRBV3-1 and J is TRBJ2-7; unclear D gene. The germline V and J ends were trimmed by 1 base and 3 bases, with 1 base remaining between them. From germline, CDR1 is LGHDT and CDR2 YNNKEL (reference sequence). This CDR3 contains 11 residues. For the CDR3, the DNA is TGTGCCAGCAGCCAAGTCTACGAGCAGTACTTC. It yields the protein CASSQVYEQYF.

This chain links TRBV10-3 with TRBJ2-1; 12 nucleotides align to TRBD2. Germline trimming cut 0 bases from V and 9 bases from J; bases unmatched to any gene: 9. CDR1 ENHRY and CDR2 SYGVKD come from the germline V gene. The CDR3 extends over 17 amino acids. In nucleotides, the CDR3 is TGTGCCATCAGTGAGTCGACTAGCGGGGGTCAACAGGGTGAGCAGTTCTTC. The encoded protein is CAISESTSGGQQGEQFF.

The chain employs TRBV18 and TRBJ1-1; perhaps TRBD1 as D (5 bases). This CDR3 contains 15 residues. V lost 1 base, J lost 1 base, and 10 bases lay in between. In germline, CDR1 is KGHSH, CDR2 LQKENI. The CDR3 nucleotides are TGTGCCAGCTCACCACTTGGGACTTGGAACACTGAAGCTTTCTTT. This gives the protein CASSPLGTWNTEAFF.

This clonotype was counted a few times. This chain links TRBV7-6 with TRBJ1-2; TRBD1 is a possible D gene (5 bases). V was clipped by 5 bases and J by 0 bases, with 16 bases between them. CDR1 and CDR2 from the germline V gene are SGHVS and FNYEAQ. The CDR3 loop spans 16 amino acids. The CDR3 DNA is TGTGCCAGCAGCCCTACGTGGGGCTCAGCTAACTATGGCTACACCTTC. It translates to CASSPTWGSANYGYTF.